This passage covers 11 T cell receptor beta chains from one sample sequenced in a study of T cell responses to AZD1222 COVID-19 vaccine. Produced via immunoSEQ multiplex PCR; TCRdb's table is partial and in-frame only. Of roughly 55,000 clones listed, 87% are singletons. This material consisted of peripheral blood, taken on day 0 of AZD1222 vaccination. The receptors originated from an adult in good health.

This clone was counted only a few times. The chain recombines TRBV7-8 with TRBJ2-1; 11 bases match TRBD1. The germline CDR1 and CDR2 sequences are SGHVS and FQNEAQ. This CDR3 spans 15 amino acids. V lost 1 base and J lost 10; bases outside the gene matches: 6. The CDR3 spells CASSLEGTGGGEQFF. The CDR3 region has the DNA TGTGCCAGCAGCTTAGAAGGGACAGGGGGTGGAGAGCAGTTCTTC.

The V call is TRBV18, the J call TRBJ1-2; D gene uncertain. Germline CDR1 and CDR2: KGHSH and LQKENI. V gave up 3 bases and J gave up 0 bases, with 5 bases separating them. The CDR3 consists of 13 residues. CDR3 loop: CASSPDPNYGYTF. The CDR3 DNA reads TGTGCCAGCTCACCCGACCCTAACTATGGCTACACCTTC. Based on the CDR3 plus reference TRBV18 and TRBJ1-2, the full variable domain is NAGVMQNPRHLVRRRGQEARLRCSPMKGHSHVYWYRQLPEEGLKFMVYLQKENIIDESGMPKERFSAEFPKEGPSILRIQQVVRGDSAAYFCASSPDPNYGYTFGSGTRLTVV.

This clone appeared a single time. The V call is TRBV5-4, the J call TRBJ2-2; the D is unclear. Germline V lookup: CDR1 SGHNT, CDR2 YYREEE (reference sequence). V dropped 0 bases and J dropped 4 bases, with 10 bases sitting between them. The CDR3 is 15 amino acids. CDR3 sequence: CASSLDLDGTGELFF. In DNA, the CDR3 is TGTGCCAGCAGCTTGGACCTAGACGGCACCGGGGAGCTGTTTTTT.

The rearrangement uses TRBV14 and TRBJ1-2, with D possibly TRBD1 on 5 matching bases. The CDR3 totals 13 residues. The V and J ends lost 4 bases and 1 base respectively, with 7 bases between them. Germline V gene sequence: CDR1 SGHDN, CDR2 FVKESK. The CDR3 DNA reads TGTGCCAGCAGCCCGACAGTTAACTATGGCTACACCTTC. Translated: CASSPTVNYGYTF.

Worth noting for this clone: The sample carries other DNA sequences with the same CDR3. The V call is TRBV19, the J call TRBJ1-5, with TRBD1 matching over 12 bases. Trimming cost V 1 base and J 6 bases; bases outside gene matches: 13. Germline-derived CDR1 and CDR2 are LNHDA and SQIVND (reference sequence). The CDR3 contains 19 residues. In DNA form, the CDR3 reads TGTGCCAGTAGTATAGTACCGGGACAGGGGGCTTTCGGTGGTCAGCCCCAGCATTTT. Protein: CASSIVPGQGAFGGQPQHF. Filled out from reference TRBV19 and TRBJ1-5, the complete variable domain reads DGGITQSPKYLFRKEGQNVTLSCEQNLNHDAMYWYRQDPGQGLRLIYYSQIVNDFQKGDIAEGYSVSREKKESFPLTVTSAQKNPTAFYLCASSIVPGQGAFGGQPQHFGDGTRLSIL.

The CDR3 sequence: CASSIGTAQETQYF. CDR3 nucleotide sequence: TGTGCCAGTAGTATCGGCACAGCCCAAGAGACCCAGTACTTC. The V and J genes are TRBV19 and TRBJ2-5; D not certain. The CDR3 is 14 amino acids. Trimming shortened V by 3 bases and J by 1 base, and 9 bases separated the two germline ends. From germline, CDR1 is LNHDA and CDR2 SQIVND (reference sequence). Based on the CDR3 plus reference TRBV19 and TRBJ2-5, the full variable domain is DGGITQSPKYLFRKEGQNVTLSCEQNLNHDAMYWYRQDPGQGLRLIYYSQIVNDFQKGDIAEGYSVSREKKESFPLTVTSAQKNPTAFYLCASSIGTAQETQYFGPGTRLLVL.

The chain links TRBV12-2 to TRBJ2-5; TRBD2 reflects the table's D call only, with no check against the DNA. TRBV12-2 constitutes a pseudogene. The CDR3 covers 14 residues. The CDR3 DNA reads TGTGCAAGTCGCTTAGCATGGGAGGAAGAGACCCAGTACTTC. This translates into CASRLAWEEETQYF.

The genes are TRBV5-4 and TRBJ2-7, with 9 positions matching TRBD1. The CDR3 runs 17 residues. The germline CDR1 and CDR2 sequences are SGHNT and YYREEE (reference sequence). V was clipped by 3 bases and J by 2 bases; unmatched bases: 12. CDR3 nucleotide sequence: TGTGCCAGCAGCTCGTCCGTCGGGACAGGGATGGCCTACGAGCAGTACTTC. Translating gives CASSSSVGTGMAYEQYF.

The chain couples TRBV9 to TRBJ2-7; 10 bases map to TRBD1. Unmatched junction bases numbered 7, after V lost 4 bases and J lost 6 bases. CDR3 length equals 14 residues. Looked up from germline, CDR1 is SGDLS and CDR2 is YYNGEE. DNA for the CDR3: TGTGCCAGCAGCCAAACGGGACAGGGGCCCGAGCAGTACTTC. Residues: CASSQTGQGPEQYF. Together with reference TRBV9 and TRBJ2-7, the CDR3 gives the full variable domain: DSGVTQTPKHLITATGQRVTLRCSPRSGDLSVYWYQQSLDQGLQFLIQYYNGEERAKGNILERFSAQQFPDLHSELNLSSLELGDSALYFCASSQTGQGPEQYFGPGTRLTVT.

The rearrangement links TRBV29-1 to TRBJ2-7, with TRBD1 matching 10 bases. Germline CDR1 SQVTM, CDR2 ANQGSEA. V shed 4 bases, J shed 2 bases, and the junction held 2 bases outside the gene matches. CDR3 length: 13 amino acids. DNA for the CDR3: TGCAGCGTTGGGGGACAGGGGACCTACGAGCAGTACTTC. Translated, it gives CSVGGQGTYEQYF.

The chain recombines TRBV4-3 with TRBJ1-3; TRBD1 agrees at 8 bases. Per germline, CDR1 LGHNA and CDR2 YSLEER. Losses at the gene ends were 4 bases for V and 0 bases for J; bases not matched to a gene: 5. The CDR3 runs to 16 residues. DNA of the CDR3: TGCGCCAGCAGCCGGGAGACAGGGGTCTCTGGAAACACCATATATTTT. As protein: CASSRETGVSGNTIYF.